A selection of T cell receptor beta chains follows, all from one sample in a study of post-analysis software for immune sequencing data. Each CDR3 protein is one row after TCRdb ran MiXCR on the PCR reads. Of 450,000 to 650,000 distinct CDR3 sequences listed, about 40% are singletons. The specimen sequenced was blood. The receptors were gathered from a girl aged 5-17 years with multiple sclerosis. Both conserved end residues are part of each CDR3. The D gene is left open where the match is weak. Size tells how often a clone was seen (once, few, many) or the class of an expanded clone, and some rows leave it out.

d_call	clone_size	v_call	cdr3_length	j_call	cdr3_aa	cdr3_nt
NA	few	TRBV20-1	16	TRBJ2-1	CSARDPRGPAADEQFF	TGCAGTGCTAGAGACCCCCGGGGTCCCGCTGCTGATGAGCAGTTCTTC
TRBD1	NA	TRBV12-3/TRBV12-4	15	TRBJ2-7	CASSLVGTAHNEQYF	TGTGCCAGCAGTTTAGTGGGGACAGCGCACAATGAGCAGTACTTC
TRBD2	NA	TRBV27	18	TRBJ2-3	CASSLSIWDYSSTDTQYF	TGTGCCAGCAGTTTATCAATTTGGGACTATTCCAGCACAGATACGCAGTATTTT
NA	few	TRBV3-1	13	TRBJ1-1	CASSQQQRTEAFF	TGTGCCAGCAGCCAACAACAGCGGACTGAAGCTTTCTTT
TRBD2	NA	TRBV7-2	15	TRBJ2-1	CASSVAGLNFNEQFF	TGTGCCAGCAGTGTAGCGGGACTAAACTTCAATGAGCAGTTCTTC
NA	NA	TRBV25-1	14	TRBJ2-1	CASSEATLGNEQFF	TGTGCCAGCAGTGAAGCCACCCTCGGGAATGAGCAGTTCTTC
TRBD2	NA	TRBV6-5	13	TRBJ2-4	CASSCSGGKGEYF	TGTGCCAGCAGTTGCTCCGGGGGGAAAGGGGAGTACTTC
NA	NA	TRBV7-3	13	TRBJ2-1	CASSPTEGAVQFF	TGTGCCAGCAGCCCCACGGAAGGAGCGGTACAGTTCTTC
NA	once	TRBV20-1	14	TRBJ2-3	CSARQPLSTDTQYF	TGCAGTGCTAGACAGCCGCTTAGCACAGATACGCAGTATTTT
TRBD1	NA	TRBV28	18	TRBJ2-7	CASSFVITLTGNSYEQYF	TGTGCCAGCAGTTTTGTGATTACCCTGACAGGGAACTCCTACGAGCAGTACTTC
NA	NA	TRBV29-1	12	TRBJ1-5	CSVEDRDQPQHF	TGCAGCGTTGAAGATCGCGATCAGCCCCAGCATTTT
NA	few	TRBV6-5	16	TRBJ2-5	CASSNNPGLQGETQYF	TGTGCCAGCAGCAATAATCCGGGACTACAGGGGGAGACCCAGTACTTC
NA	NA	TRBV7-2	13	TRBJ2-3	CASSYYSTDTQYF	TGTGCCAGCAGCTATTATAGCACAGATACGCAGTATTTT
NA	NA	TRBV11-2	14	TRBJ1-1	CASSLDLQGDEAFF	TGTGCCAGCAGCTTAGATCTTCAGGGTGATGAAGCTTTCTTT
NA	NA	TRBV10-3	16	TRBJ2-1	CAITLGADSSYNEQFF	TGTGCCATCACCCTAGGGGCGGACAGCTCCTACAATGAGCAGTTCTTC
TRBD2	NA	TRBV5-1	14	TRBJ2-1	CAGSLTSGGNEQFF	TGCGCCGGCAGCTTAACTAGCGGGGGTAATGAGCAGTTCTTC